This paragraph reports one T cell receptor beta chain. Symptom resolution, clearance, or two negative PCRs marked donors in Cohort 3 as recovered. V was clipped by 2 bases and J by 0 bases; unmatched bases: 1. The CDR3 covers 15 residues. CDR1 and CDR2 from the germline V gene are SGHNT and YYREEE (reference sequence). Source study methods: Using reference gene primer amplification, nucleated cell counts were estimated. Only in-frame clones appear in the TCRdb table, and some are missing; sequencing was by immunoSEQ multiplex PCR. V and J calls and clone size come straight from that table; D and trimming were deduced from the DNA. This table holds about 500,000 clones, approximately 86% found once. These data belong to a study of blood T cell repertoires in COVID-19.

The specimen sequenced was PBMCs or T cells enriched from blood (not recorded which). This sequence was found in a woman between 18 and 29 years old who had recovered from COVID-19. This chain uses TRBV5-4 with TRBJ1-5; 8 bases align to TRBD1. Here the CDR3 DNA reads TGTGCCAGCAGCTTCCAGGGGGCTAGCAATCAGCCCCAGCATTTT. It encodes CASSFQGASNQPQHF.